A single sample gave rise to the 13 T cell receptor beta chains below, sequenced in a study of cytotoxic CD8 clonotypes in ibrutinib-treated CLL. Assay: immunoSEQ multiplex PCR; the TCRdb copy retains only in-frame clones and omits some. This repertoire shows about 270,000 clones, less than 85% found once; its top ten account for about 5.7%. The source was PBMCs, collected at disease progression, from a patient treated with ibrutinib. These receptors were taken from a human donor with chronic lymphocytic leukemia.

This clone was detected a few times. The J gene is TRBJ2-1, the V gene TRBV5-4, with 9 bases lining up with TRBD2. Germline CDR1 and CDR2: SGHNT and YYREEE (reference sequence). The CDR3 runs 16 residues. Trimming took 0 bases from V and 3 from J; bases not matched to a gene: 4. CDR3 sequence (DNA): TGTGCCAGCAGCTTGGGGCTAGCGGGGATCTACAATGAGCAGTTCTTC. Its translation: CASSLGLAGIYNEQFF.

The chain employs TRBV12-5 and TRBJ2-2; 9 bases line up with TRBD1. Germline V gene sequence: CDR1 LGHNT, CDR2 FRNRAP. CDR3 length: 18 residues. Trimming at V came to 0 bases and at J to 1 base, leaving 6 bases not matched to a gene. The CDR3 DNA is TGTGCTAGTGGTTTGGTAATCGGGGGACAGGGGAACACCGGGGAGCTGTTTTTT. This sequence encodes CASGLVIGGQGNTGELFF. Supplemented by reference TRBV12-5 and TRBJ2-2, the full variable domain reads DARVTQTPRHKVTEMGQEVTMRCQPILGHNTVFWYRQTMMQGLELLAYFRNRAPLDDSGMPKDRFSAEMPDATLATLKIQPSEPRDSAVYFCASGLVIGGQGNTGELFFGEGSRLTVL.

The V gene is TRBV4-1, the J gene TRBJ2-3; 9 bases align to TRBD2. The germline V gene has CDR1 MGHRA and CDR2 YSYEKL. The CDR3 spans 15 residues. The V gene end was trimmed by 5 bases and the J gene end by 4 bases; junction bases not matched to a gene: 7. The CDR3: CASSWREGGADTQYF. CDR3 DNA: TGCGCCAGCAGCTGGCGGGAGGGTGGTGCAGATACGCAGTATTTT.

The rearrangement uses TRBV2 and TRBJ1-2, with 7 bases identical to TRBD1. Germline assignment: CDR1 SNHLY and CDR2 FYNNEI. This CDR3 has 14 residues. With 5 bases clipped from V and 8 bases from J, the junction kept 11 bases outside the gene matches. This CDR3 is CASSLAGQPVGYTF. The CDR3 nucleotides read TGTGCCAGCAGTCTCGCGGGACAGCCTGTAGGCTACACCTTC. Combining the CDR3 with reference TRBV2 and TRBJ1-2 gives the whole variable domain EPEVTQTPSHQVTQMGQEVILRCVPISNHLYFYWYRQILGQKVEFLVSFYNNEISEKSEIFDDQFSVERPDGSNFTLKIRSTKLEDSAMYFCASSLAGQPVGYTFGSGTRLTVV.

This rearrangement joins TRBV25-1 to TRBJ2-1; 7 nucleotides agree with TRBD1. The CDR3 is 14 amino acids. Germline V gene sequence: CDR1 MGHDK, CDR2 SYGVNS. J gave up 6 bases and V 7 bases, and 9 bases lay outside the gene matches. DNA for the CDR3: TGTGCCAGCAACGATGACAGGGCTTTCAATGAGCAGTTCTTC. This sequence encodes CASNDDRAFNEQFF.

The chain couples TRBV7-9 to TRBJ2-7, with a weak D call TRBD2 (6 bases). CDR3 length: 14 amino acids. CDR1 SEHNR and CDR2 FQNEAQ come from the germline V gene (reference sequence). Trimming shortened V by 5 bases and J by 2 bases, and 13 bases separated the two germline ends. The CDR3 is CASSQDSGPYEQYF. CDR3 DNA: TGTGCCAGCAGCCAAGACAGCGGGCCCTACGAGCAGTACTTC.

The chain couples TRBV7-8 to TRBJ2-2; a possible D gene is TRBD2 (6 bases). The V gene's germline CDR1 is SGHVS and CDR2 FQNEAQ. Trimming took 2 bases from V and 6 from J, leaving 22 bases between them. This CDR3 region has 18 residues. CDR3 nucleotide sequence: TGTGCCAGCAGCTTACTGGCGGGACCTACGATAAATCCCGGGGAGCTGTTTTTT. It is translated as CASSLLAGPTINPGELFF.

The V call is TRBV5-1, the J call TRBJ2-1, with D possibly being TRBD2 (6 bases). The CDR3 has 12 amino acids. V shed 0 bases and J shed 9 bases, with 7 bases lying between them. Germline V gene data show CDR1 as SGHRS and CDR2 as YFSETQ. The CDR3 protein is CASSLEAGEQFF. CDR3 in DNA: TGCGCCAGCAGCTTGGAAGCGGGTGAGCAGTTCTTC. The whole variable domain, filled in from reference TRBV5-1 and TRBJ2-1, reads KAGVTQTPRYLIKTRGQQVTLSCSPISGHRSVSWYQQTPGQGLQFLFEYFSETQRNKGNFPGRFSGRQFSNSRSEMNVSTLELGDSALYLCASSLEAGEQFFGPGTRLTVL.

This clone was seen once. This chain links TRBV29-1 with TRBJ2-7, with 7 bases that match TRBD2. The CDR3 runs to 14 residues. Germline V gene sequence: CDR1 SQVTM, CDR2 ANQGSEA. The junction had 2 bases not matched to a gene; V was cut back by 0 bases and J by 0 bases. The CDR3 here is CSVEEGGSSYEQYF. The DNA of the CDR3 is TGCAGCGTTGAAGAGGGCGGGAGCTCCTACGAGCAGTACTTC.

This clone turned up a few times. CDR3 nucleotide sequence: TGTGCCAGCAGCGTGGTGGGGGGACTGACTAGCACAGATACGCAGTATTTT. Residues: CASSVVGGLTSTDTQYF. The chain recombines TRBV9 with TRBJ2-3; a possible D gene is TRBD2 (6 bases). The germline gives CDR1 SGDLS, CDR2 YYNGEE. Trimming pared 2 bases from V and 0 bases from J, leaving 16 bases between. The CDR3 contains 17 residues.

The CDR3 spells CASSLSEVLPGYTF. CDR3 DNA sequence: TGTGCCAGCAGTTTATCTGAGGTACTCCCTGGCTACACCTTC. V and J are TRBV28 and TRBJ1-2; no definite D call. The length of the CDR3 is 14 residues. Per germline, CDR1 MDHEN and CDR2 SYDVKM. V was clipped by 1 base and J by 7 bases, with 13 bases between them.

The chain recombines TRBV9 with TRBJ1-2; tentatively, D is TRBD1 (5 bases). The CDR3 has 10 amino acids. The germline CDR1 and CDR2 sequences are SGDLS and YYNGEE. Between the trimmed V and J ends, which lost 3 bases and 14 bases, there was a span of 11 bases. The CDR3 nucleotides read TGTGCCAGCAGCGAGAGGGGATGGACCTTC. Its protein product is CASSERGWTF.

This clone was counted once. The chain joins TRBV7-8 to TRBJ2-1, with 10 bases fitting TRBD2. V lost 8 bases to trimming and J lost 4 bases; unmatched junction nucleotides: 14. This CDR3 comprises 17 residues. From germline, CDR1 is SGHVS and CDR2 FQNEAQ. CDR3 sequence (DNA): TGTGCCAGCGTTCCAAGGAGGGGACTAGCGCCTTACAATGAGCAGTTCTTC. This translates into CASVPRRGLAPYNEQFF.